The rows below give T cell receptor beta chains drawn from one sample of a study of cytomegalovirus exposure and HLA in healthy donors. Sequencing used immunoSEQ multiplex PCR; TCRdb keeps in-frame clones, though not all of them. The table records some 120,000 clones, around three quarters of them present only once. What was sequenced was PBMCs. The receptors derive from a woman in her forties in good health and CMV-seronegative. CDR3s leave out the opening cysteine and the closing phenylalanine or tryptophan. The order of the fields is J gene, V gene, D gene, CDR3 protein. The D gene is left open where the match is weak.

TRBJ2-7,TRBV5-1,TRBD2,ASSLASGTYEQY
TRBJ2-7,TRBV19,-,ASSTTTISSYEQY
TRBJ1-3,TRBV6-5,-,ASSYLRGNEEDTIY
TRBJ1-1,TRBV6-6,-,ASNQRGGQPNTEAF
TRBJ2-7,TRBV14,-,ASSHRDSVYEQY
TRBJ2-5,TRBV4-2,TRBD1,ASSQDTGGQETQY
TRBJ1-4,TRBV11-2,TRBD1,ASSQGLGDRAGGEKLF
TRBJ2-1,TRBV5-4,TRBD2,ASMGGREISYNEQF
TRBJ1-4,TRBV23-1,TRBD1,ASSQCSRGRGKLF
TRBJ2-1,TRBV9,TRBD2,ASSVATPSGRDEQF
TRBJ2-7,TRBV7-9,TRBD1,ASRPGQGGRGHEQY
TRBJ1-5,TRBV27,TRBD1,ASSSTGGWQPQH